A selection of T cell receptor beta chains follows, all from one sample in a study of T cell repertoires in cytomegalovirus infection. Antigens of these TCRs are unknown. Each CDR3 protein is one row after TCRdb ran MiXCR on the reads. The profile shows around 300,000 distinct CDR3 sequences, 22% of them singletons. The source material was cultured PBMCs, sampled from culture after CMV antigen stimulation. The receptors shown here come from a human donor in good health (CMV status not recorded). Some clones in this sample may be carry-over from other donors' samples. CDR3s include the opening cysteine and the closing phenylalanine or tryptophan. D genes are given only for firm matches. Not every row has a clone size; where given, it reads once, few, many or a size class.

v_gene: TRBV7-2
j_gene: TRBJ2-7
abundance: few
d_gene: TRBD1
CDR3nt: TGTGCCAGCAGCTCCGACAGGGGCTACGAGCAGTACTTC
CDR3aa: CASSSDRGYEQYF

v_gene: TRBV6-2/TRBV6-3
j_gene: TRBJ2-1
abundance: many
d_gene: -
CDR3nt: TGTGCCAGCAGACACCACCCCGGGGCCCCAGGCTCCTACAATGAGCAGTTCTTC
CDR3aa: CASRHHPGAPGSYNEQFF

v_gene: TRBV6-2/TRBV6-3
j_gene: TRBJ2-7
abundance: few
d_gene: TRBD2
CDR3nt: TGTGCCAGCAGTACCGGGGGGAGCTACTACGAGCAGTACTTC
CDR3aa: CASSTGGSYYEQYF

v_gene: TRBV6-6
j_gene: TRBJ2-7
abundance: -
d_gene: TRBD1
CDR3nt: TGTGCCAGCAGTTACTCGACAGGGGGCAACGAGCAGTACTTC
CDR3aa: CASSYSTGGNEQYF

v_gene: TRBV12-3/TRBV12-4
j_gene: TRBJ1-5
abundance: few
d_gene: -
CDR3nt: TGTGCCAGCAGTTTAGAAGCCCAAAGGCCCCAGCATTTT
CDR3aa: CASSLEAQRPQHF

v_gene: TRBV7-8
j_gene: TRBJ2-7
abundance: many
d_gene: -
CDR3nt: TGTGCCAGCAGCTTACTAGACATATCCTACGAGCAGTACTTC
CDR3aa: CASSLLDISYEQYF

v_gene: TRBV6-2/TRBV6-3
j_gene: TRBJ1-2
abundance: many
d_gene: -
CDR3nt: TGTGCCAGCAGCCCGGACCTCACCTATGGCTACACCTTC
CDR3aa: CASSPDLTYGYTF

v_gene: TRBV14
j_gene: TRBJ2-3
abundance: few
d_gene: TRBD1
CDR3nt: TGTGCCAGCAGCCAAAGGACAGGGGGCATAGATACGCAGTATTTT
CDR3aa: CASSQRTGGIDTQYF

v_gene: TRBV28
j_gene: TRBJ2-1
abundance: -
d_gene: TRBD2
CDR3nt: TGTGCCAGCAGTTCACCATCCGCGGGAGGGTACAATGAGCAGTTCTTC
CDR3aa: CASSSPSAGGYNEQFF

v_gene: TRBV4-1
j_gene: TRBJ2-3
abundance: -
d_gene: TRBD2
CDR3nt: TGCGCCAGCAGCCACCCGGGGAGGGCGACAGATACGCAGTATTTT
CDR3aa: CASSHPGRATDTQYF

v_gene: TRBV11-3
j_gene: TRBJ1-5
abundance: many
d_gene: -
CDR3nt: TGTGCCAGCATTTCGGAGAGGTTTGGCGTTAATCAGCCCCAGCATTTT
CDR3aa: CASISERFGVNQPQHF